The 10 T cell receptor beta chains reported below all come from one sample, sequenced in a study of T cells in Graves' hyperthyroidism and ophthalmopathy. Amplification of TCR beta CDR3 regions used RNA as the template. RT-PCR in the first round (using the HTBI primer set) targeted the TCR CDR3. MiXCR, applied by TCRdb to the multiplex PCR reads, yields one record per CDR3 protein. The data show about 610,000 distinct CDR3 sequences, roughly 50% seen once. The sequencing sample was made of peripheral blood or thyroid tissue (not recorded which). The receptors shown here come from a woman under 30 with Graves' hyperthyroidism.

The chain combines TRBV4-3 with TRBJ2-3, with TRBD1 matching 7 bases. The CDR3 has 16 residues. The ends lost 5 bases at V and 6 bases at J; junction bases unmatched: 14. Germline CDR1 reads LGHNA; CDR2 reads YSLEER. CDR3 sequence (DNA): TGCGCCAGCAGCTTGGCTGAGGGGGCGCGGTCGGATACGCAGTATTTT. The encoded protein is CASSLAEGARSDTQYF.

This clonotype was counted many times. The chain employs TRBV7-9 and TRBJ1-5, with TRBD1 matching over 8 bases. The CDR3 has 13 amino acids. Looked up from germline, CDR1 is SEHNR and CDR2 is FQNEAQ (reference sequence). The V and J ends lost 5 bases and 12 bases, in that order; junction bases with no gene match: 9. The chain's CDR3 is CASSGDRGRVQHF. The CDR3 coding sequence is TGTGCCAGCAGCGGAGACAGGGGAAGGGTCCAGCATTTT.

This clonotype was counted ten times or more. V is TRBV9 and J is TRBJ1-1; possibly TRBD1 for D (5 bases). CDR3 length: 15 residues. CDR1 SGDLS and CDR2 YYNGEE come from the germline V gene. Trimming cost V 0 bases and J 1 base, with 10 bases left between them. In DNA, the CDR3 is TGTGCCAGCAGCGTAGATCGGGGGTCGAACACTGAAGCTTTCTTT. Translated: CASSVDRGSNTEAFF.

This clonotype has a count of ten or more. This sequence joins TRBV29-1 and TRBJ2-7, with 13 bases fitting TRBD2. The germline CDR1 and CDR2 sequences are SQVTM and ANQGSEA. The CDR3 has 13 residues. Trimming cost V 7 bases and J 3 bases; bases outside gene matches: 3. The CDR3 DNA reads as TGCAGCGCTTGGACTAGCGGGAGCTACGAGCAGTACTTC. Its protein product is CSAWTSGSYEQYF.

V usage is TRBV28 and J usage is TRBJ1-4; D gene unclear. This CDR3 contains 12 residues. Germline V gives CDR1 MDHEN, CDR2 SYDVKM. V was trimmed by 5 bases and J by 7 bases, leaving 8 bases between them. CDR3 DNA: TGTGCCAGCAGTCAGATGGGTGAAAAACTGTTTTTT. It specifies CASSQMGEKLFF. Full variable domain (remainder filled in from reference TRBV28 and TRBJ1-4): DVKVTQSSRYLVKRTGEKVFLECVQDMDHENMFWYRQDPGLGLRLIYFSYDVKMKEKGDIPEGYSVSREKKERFSLILESASTNQTSMYLCASSQMGEKLFFGSGTQLSVL.

This rearrangement joins TRBV20-1 to TRBJ1-1, with D perhaps TRBD1 (5 bases). V dropped 6 bases and J dropped 4 bases, with 12 bases sitting between them. The CDR3 has 12 amino acids. The germline CDR1 and CDR2 sequences are DFQATT and SNEGSKA (reference sequence). CDR3 amino acids: CSAGTGVTEAFF. The CDR3 DNA reads as TGCAGTGCCGGGACGGGTGTCACTGAAGCTTTCTTT.

This chain connects TRBV24-1 to TRBJ1-2; the match to TRBD1 covers 8 bases. This CDR3 has 13 residues. V lost 4 bases, J lost 8 bases, and 5 bases stayed unmatched. CDR1 is KGHDR and CDR2 is SFDVKD in the germline V gene. CDR3 DNA sequence: TGTGCCACCAGTGACCGGGACAGGATGGGCTACACCTTC. Its protein product is CATSDRDRMGYTF.

V usage is TRBV20-1 and J usage is TRBJ2-7, with 8 bases matching TRBD2. CDR1 and CDR2 (germline): DFQATT, SNEGSKA (reference sequence). This CDR3 has 12 residues. V gave up 5 bases and J gave up 2 bases; unmatched junction bases: 2. CDR3 protein: CSALAGTYEQYF. For the CDR3, the DNA is TGCAGTGCTCTAGCGGGTACCTACGAGCAGTACTTC.

The gene calls are TRBV19 and TRBJ2-4; 8 bases fit TRBD1. The CDR3 runs to 14 residues. Germline V CDR1 and CDR2: LNHDA, SQIVND (reference sequence). The ends lost 5 bases at V and 2 bases at J; junction bases unmatched: 2. CDR3 amino acids: CASSGQGSKNIQYF. Here the CDR3 DNA reads TGTGCCAGTAGTGGACAGGGTTCCAAAAACATTCAGTACTTC.

The rearrangement joins TRBV7-3 to TRBJ1-6; 9 nucleotides line up with TRBD1. This CDR3 region has 17 residues. The germline V gene encodes CDR1 SGHTA and CDR2 FQGTGA. The trim removed 4 bases at V and 13 bases at J, leaving 17 bases unmatched. Here the CDR3 reads CASSSRTGDKSTSPLHF. The CDR3 DNA is TGTGCCAGCAGCTCAAGGACAGGGGATAAGTCGACGTCTCCCCTCCACTTT.